The 28 T cell receptor beta chains given below trace back to one sample, sequenced in a study of blood T cell repertoires in COVID-19. TCRdb's table, derived via immunoSEQ multiplex PCR, lists solely in-frame clones and lacks some. This sample has 250,000 to 300,000 clones, with approximately 91% found just once. Sequenced sample: PBMCs or T cells enriched from blood (not recorded which). The source of these receptors is a woman in her thirties or forties with acute COVID-19.

The V call is TRBV7-2, the J call TRBJ2-5; 7 bases line up with TRBD2. This CDR3 spans 13 amino acids. Germline V lookup: CDR1 SGHTA, CDR2 FQGNSA. With V trimmed by 5 bases and J by 3 bases, 3 bases remained unmatched. CDR3 in DNA: TGTGCCAGCAGCGCGGGAGCTAAAGAGACCCAGTACTTC. Translation: CASSAGAKETQYF.

The V gene is TRBV18, the J gene TRBJ1-4; D may be TRBD1 (5 bases). V lost 6 bases to trimming and J lost 4 bases, with 18 bases between them. The CDR3 spans 16 residues. The germline gives CDR1 KGHSH, CDR2 LQKENI. The DNA of the CDR3 is TGTGCCAGCTCCGACGAAGTGCGGGGGGTTAATGAAAAACTGTTTTTT. Translating it yields CASSDEVRGVNEKLFF.

The rearrangement joins TRBV5-1 to TRBJ2-2; 7 bases line up with TRBD1. The CDR3 runs 15 residues. The germline V gene encodes CDR1 SGHRS and CDR2 YFSETQ. V gave up 7 bases and J gave up 1 base; unmatched junction bases: 7. The DNA of the CDR3 is TGCGCCAGCGGCCTGACAGGGATGAACACCGGGGAGCTGTTTTTT. It translates to CASGLTGMNTGELFF. Together with reference TRBV5-1 and TRBJ2-2, the CDR3 gives the full variable domain: KAGVTQTPRYLIKTRGQQVTLSCSPISGHRSVSWYQQTPGQGLQFLFEYFSETQRNKGNFPGRFSGRQFSNSRSEMNVSTLELGDSALYLCASGLTGMNTGELFFGEGSRLTVL.

The chain employs TRBV2 and TRBJ1-3, with D maybe TRBD1 (5 bases). V was pared by 8 bases and J by 5 bases, with 16 bases between. This CDR3 region has 14 residues. Germline CDR1 SNHLY, CDR2 FYNNEI. In nucleotides, the CDR3 is TGTGCCAGCTATACTTACGACAGCCGAAACACCATATATTTT. As protein: CASYTYDSRNTIYF.

The chain employs TRBV1 and TRBJ1-2. TRBV1 is given as a pseudogene. The CDR3 spans 16 residues. CDR3 nucleotides: TGCACCAGCAGCCAATACATCATGAGGGCGTTCTATGGCTACACCTTC. It yields the protein CTSSQYIMRAFYGYTF.

The chain recombines TRBV7-9 with TRBJ2-1; weak D call: TRBD2 (5 bases). The V end was cut by 3 bases, the J end by 9 bases, with 12 bases between. In germline, CDR1 is SEHNR, CDR2 FQNEAQ (reference sequence). The length of the CDR3 is 13 residues. The CDR3 reads CASSFPRAGEQFF. CDR3 bases: TGTGCCAGCAGCTTTCCCCGGGCGGGTGAGCAGTTCTTC.

The chain employs TRBV21-1 and TRBJ2-3; no check of the table's D call, TRBD2, against the DNA was made. TRBV21-1 is an annotated pseudogene. This CDR3 spans 19 amino acids. CDR3 in DNA: TGTGCCAGCAGCAAAGAGAGAATAGCGGGAGATCCGAGCACAGATACGCAGTATTTT. It encodes CASSKERIAGDPSTDTQYF.

This clone was observed once. This chain links TRBV28 with TRBJ2-3; 11 bases align to TRBD2. Germline CDR1 is MDHEN and CDR2 is SYDVKM. V shed 4 bases and J 0 bases; nucleotides not matched to a gene: 3. This CDR3 has 16 residues. CDR3 in DNA: TGTGCCAGCAGTTCGACTAGCGGGGATAGCACAGATACGCAGTATTTT. This codes for CASSSTSGDSTDTQYF.

The chain carries TRBV7-9 and TRBJ1-6; D remains unclear. The CDR3 loop spans 16 amino acids. Trimming removed 5 bases at V and 4 bases at J, with 15 bases between. The V gene's germline CDR1 is SEHNR and CDR2 FQNEAQ (reference sequence). CDR3 sequence: CASSQIRTGYNSPLHF. The CDR3 DNA is TGTGCCAGCAGCCAAATTAGGACGGGGTATAATTCACCCCTCCACTTT.

The rearrangement joins TRBV12-5 to TRBJ1-6; TRBD1 matches 10 bases. CDR1 is LGHNT and CDR2 is FRNRAP in the germline V gene. The CDR3 contains 12 residues. The ends lost 11 bases at V and 8 bases at J; junction bases unmatched: 3. The CDR3 nucleotides are TGTGCTTCCGGGACAGGGGATTCACCCCTCCACTTT. Protein product: CASGTGDSPLHF.

J is TRBJ1-2 and V is TRBV18; 7 bases line up with TRBD1. Germline V gene data show CDR1 as KGHSH and CDR2 as LQKENI. The CDR3 is made up of 15 amino acids. Trimming at V came to 3 bases and at J to 3 bases, leaving 7 bases not matched to a gene. This CDR3 is CASSPTRDSYYGYTF. The CDR3 region has the DNA TGTGCCAGCTCACCTACACGGGACAGCTACTATGGCTACACCTTC.

The chain employs TRBV15 and TRBJ2-3; 7 bases are a match to TRBD2. Germline lookup yields CDR1 LNHNV and CDR2 YYDKDF (reference sequence). Trimming took 2 bases from V and 4 from J; bases not matched to a gene: 6. The CDR3 is 15 residues long. CDR3 in amino acids: CATSRRLASADTQYF. CDR3 nucleotides: TGTGCCACCAGCAGAAGACTAGCCAGTGCAGATACGCAGTATTTT.

This clone was seen a single time. The V and J genes are TRBV15 and TRBJ2-5; TRBD2 might be the D (5 bases). V lost 0 bases and J lost 3, with 11 bases in between. This CDR3 comprises 15 residues. Germline assignment: CDR1 LNHNV and CDR2 YYDKDF (reference sequence). CDR3 in amino acids: CATSRDSGTKETQYF. In DNA, the CDR3 is TGTGCCACCAGCAGAGACAGCGGAACCAAAGAGACCCAGTACTTC.

The chain uses TRBV21-1 and TRBJ1-5. TRBV21-1 is a pseudogene. The CDR3 is 14 amino acids. The CDR3, as DNA: TGTGCCAGCAGCAACTCTCACGCCCCGAGGGCCCAGCATTTT. As protein: CASSNSHAPRAQHF.

This chain connects TRBV28 to TRBJ2-7; TRBD1 agrees at 7 bases. The CDR3 has 14 amino acids. The V gene end was trimmed by 4 bases and the J gene end by 2 bases; junction bases not matched to a gene: 5. The germline gives CDR1 MDHEN, CDR2 SYDVKM. The CDR3 is CASSSRQGTYEQYF. The CDR3, as DNA: TGTGCCAGCAGTTCCCGACAGGGAACCTACGAGCAGTACTTC.

The gene calls are TRBV6-1 and TRBJ1-3, with TRBD1 matching over 7 bases. The length of the CDR3 is 16 residues. The junction had 5 bases not matched to a gene; V was cut back by 3 bases and J by 0 bases. From germline, CDR1 is MNHNS and CDR2 SASEGT. CDR3 loop: CASSDAGTVSGNTIYF. The CDR3 DNA follows: TGTGCCAGCAGTGACGCGGGGACAGTCTCTGGAAACACCATATATTTT.

The V and J genes are TRBV3-1 (or the pseudogene TRBV3-2) and TRBJ1-4, with 8 bases lining up with TRBD1. CDR3 length: 15 residues. CDR1 is LGHDT and CDR2 is YNNKEL in the germline V gene (reference sequence). Losses at the gene ends were 4 bases for V and 10 bases for J; bases not matched to a gene: 11. The CDR3 spells CASSPGRRGRAKLFF. In DNA, the CDR3 is TGTGCCAGCAGCCCGGGGCGCAGGGGGCGCGCAAAACTGTTTTTT.

This chain links TRBV7-9 with TRBJ1-2; 8 bases agree with TRBD1. This CDR3 region has 14 residues. CDR1 is SEHNR and CDR2 is FQNEAQ in the germline V gene (reference sequence). Unmatched junction bases numbered 8, after V lost 5 bases and J lost 6 bases. The CDR3, as DNA: TGTGCCAGCAGCCCCGGACAGGGCGCTCATGGCTACACCTTC. It encodes CASSPGQGAHGYTF.

The rearrangement uses TRBV7-9 and TRBJ2-7; weak D call: TRBD2 (5 bases). Trimming pared 5 bases from V and 2 bases from J, leaving 13 bases between. There are 14 residues in the CDR3. Per germline, CDR1 SEHNR and CDR2 FQNEAQ (reference sequence). CDR3 sequence (DNA): TGTGCCAGCAGCCCGGACGGGGTTCCCTACGAGCAGTACTTC. It translates to CASSPDGVPYEQYF. Based on the CDR3 plus reference TRBV7-9 and TRBJ2-7, the full variable domain is DTGVSQNPRHKITKRGQNVTFRCDPISEHNRLYWYRQTLGQGPEFLTYFQNEAQLEKSRLLSDRFSAERPKGSFSTLEIQRTEQGDSAMYLCASSPDGVPYEQYFGPGTRLTVT.

The V gene is TRBV25-1, the J gene TRBJ2-7; possible D gene TRBD2, 6 bases. Trimming took 7 bases from V and 4 from J, leaving 14 bases between them. CDR3 length: 13 residues. The germline CDR1 and CDR2 sequences are MGHDK and SYGVNS. Here the CDR3 reads CASNGIGGYEQYF. The CDR3 region has the DNA TGTGCCAGCAACGGGATAGGAGGGTACGAGCAGTACTTC.

The rearrangement joins TRBV12-3 or TRBV12-4 to TRBJ1-2; 8 bases are shared with TRBD1. This CDR3 spans 13 amino acids. Trimming at V came to 5 bases and at J to 7 bases, leaving 6 bases not matched to a gene. Written as DNA, the CDR3 is TGTGCCAGCAGTAGGGACAGGCGCGGTGGCTACACCTTC. This encodes CASSRDRRGGYTF.

The CDR3, as DNA: TGTGCCACCGAAGGGCTAGCGGGGGGAAGCTCCTACAATGAGCAGTTCTTC. As protein: CATEGLAGGSSYNEQFF. V is TRBV24-1 and J is TRBJ2-1; TRBD2 agrees at 11 bases. The V segment lost 9 bases and the J segment 0 bases; nucleotides outside the gene matches: 9. This CDR3 comprises 17 residues. Looked up from germline, CDR1 is KGHDR and CDR2 is SFDVKD.

The V gene is TRBV27, the J gene TRBJ2-3; 9 bases align to TRBD1. CDR3 length: 16 amino acids. Germline trimming cut 5 bases from V and 1 base from J; bases unmatched to any gene: 7. Germline CDR1 is MNHEY and CDR2 is SMNVEV (reference sequence). The CDR3 region has the DNA TGTGCCAGCAGTAGAAGTCGGGACAGGGGCACAGATACGCAGTATTTT. As protein: CASSRSRDRGTDTQYF.

This clone was seen more than once but under ten times. The V and J genes are TRBV24-1 and TRBJ1-1, with a weak D call TRBD1 (5 bases). Germline CDR1 reads KGHDR; CDR2 reads SFDVKD. Trimming took off 5 bases at V and 4 bases at J, with 7 bases between the two ends. The CDR3 sequence is 12 residues long. The CDR3 nucleotides are TGTGCCACCAGTGCGGGGGGCACTGAAGCTTTCTTT. This codes for CATSAGGTEAFF.

The V call is TRBV29-1, the J call TRBJ2-7; D might be TRBD2 (6 bases). Germline CDR1 SQVTM, CDR2 ANQGSEA. V was cut by 7 bases and J by 1 base, with 14 bases left in between. The CDR3 is 13 residues long. CDR3 residues: CSGVGEESYEQYF. DNA of the CDR3: TGCAGCGGGGTTGGGGAGGAGTCCTACGAGCAGTACTTC.

This chain links TRBV24-1 with TRBJ2-5; 7 bases are a match to TRBD2. With V trimmed by 8 bases and J by 5 bases, 10 bases remained unmatched. Germline V CDR1 and CDR2: KGHDR, SFDVKD. This CDR3 comprises 14 residues. CDR3 DNA: TGTGCCACCACCGCGGGCGGGAGCCCTGAGACCCAGTACTTC. This codes for CATTAGGSPETQYF.

As to this clone: The same CDR3 can be traced to other DNA sequences in this sample. The chain has TRBV9 and TRBJ2-2; D is undetermined. The CDR3 extends over 14 amino acids. V lost 0 bases, J lost 4 bases, and 7 bases lay in between. The germline V gene has CDR1 SGDLS and CDR2 YYNGEE. CDR3 in amino acids: CASSVDLATGELFF. The CDR3, as DNA: TGTGCCAGCAGCGTAGATCTGGCCACCGGGGAGCTGTTTTTT.

The chain joins TRBV20-1 to TRBJ2-3; 15 nucleotides align to TRBD2. Germline CDR1 is DFQATT and CDR2 is SNEGSKA (reference sequence). The CDR3 spans 17 residues. V gave up 3 bases and J gave up 6 bases; unmatched junction bases: 10. CDR3 sequence reads: CSASKPSGTSGRDTQYF. CDR3 nucleotide sequence: TGCAGTGCTAGTAAGCCCTCCGGGACTAGCGGGAGGGATACGCAGTATTTT.